The 18 T cell receptor beta chains given below trace back to one sample, sequenced in a study of blood T cell repertoires in COVID-19. Method: immunoSEQ multiplex PCR; TCRdb's copy keeps in-frame clones and lacks some. The sample has fewer than 450,000 clones; around nine tenths are singletons. The source material was peripheral blood. The receptors originated from a woman aged 65 to 85 with COVID-19, enrolled during active disease.

This clone was seen a few times. The gene calls are TRBV5-1 and TRBJ1-6; TRBD1 matches 11 bases. The CDR3 runs to 15 residues. Germline CDR1 reads SGHRS; CDR2 reads YFSETQ. The ends lost 2 bases at V and 10 bases at J; junction bases unmatched: 5. CDR3 in amino acids: CASSFTGQGDSPLHF. CDR3 nucleotides: TGCGCCAGCAGCTTTACGGGACAGGGGGACTCACCCCTCCACTTT.

V usage is TRBV7-2 and J usage is TRBJ2-1, with 11 nucleotides matching TRBD2. J lost 3 bases, V lost 2 bases, and 6 bases had no gene match. This CDR3 region has 17 residues. The germline CDR1 and CDR2 sequences are SGHTA and FQGNSA. CDR3 in DNA: TGTGCCAGCAGCTTAATAGCGGGGGGGCGGTTCTACAATGAGCAGTTCTTC. This encodes CASSLIAGGRFYNEQFF.

The gene calls are TRBV10-3 and TRBJ2-3; 7 bases align to TRBD2. The germline CDR1 and CDR2 sequences are ENHRY and SYGVKD. V lost 6 bases to trimming and J lost 1 base; unmatched junction nucleotides: 13. There are 17 residues in the CDR3. CDR3 region: CAIRGGSGLEGTDTQYF. CDR3 DNA sequence: TGTGCCATCAGGGGGGGGTCAGGACTAGAGGGCACAGATACGCAGTATTTT.

V usage is TRBV5-8 and J usage is TRBJ1-5, with D hard to call. CDR1 and CDR2 (germline): SGHTS, YDEGEE. This CDR3 comprises 14 residues. The germline V and J ends were trimmed by 3 bases and 4 bases, with 11 bases remaining between them. As DNA, the CDR3 is TGTGCCAGCAGCTCCAGGATACTTAATCAGCCCCAGCATTTT. As protein: CASSSRILNQPQHF.

This chain links TRBV2 with TRBJ1-3, with D unclear. The CDR3 spans 15 residues. V lost 5 bases, J lost 0 bases, and 11 bases lay in between. Germline V lookup: CDR1 SNHLY, CDR2 FYNNEI. The CDR3 region is CASSSEVVSGNTIYF. For the CDR3, the DNA is TGTGCCAGCAGTTCAGAGGTTGTCTCTGGAAACACCATATATTTT.

A single count supports this clone. The chain has TRBV24-1 and TRBJ2-1; 7 bases line up with TRBD2. After removal of 3 bases from V and 4 bases from J, the junction contained 5 bases not matched to a gene. This CDR3 comprises 15 residues. Germline lookup yields CDR1 KGHDR and CDR2 SFDVKD. The DNA for the CDR3 is TGTGCCACCAGTGATCGGGGGGTGGGGTACAATGAGCAGTTCTTC. Its translation: CATSDRGVGYNEQFF.

V is TRBV4-1 and J is TRBJ1-2, with 7 bases lining up with TRBD1. Trimming cost V 1 base and J 3 bases; bases outside gene matches: 8. There are 16 residues in the CDR3. Germline V gives CDR1 MGHRA, CDR2 YSYEKL. In nucleotides, the CDR3 is TGCGCCAGCAGCCAAGTCTCCCGGACAGGACACTATGGCTACACCTTC. It is translated as CASSQVSRTGHYGYTF.

The chain has TRBV5-1 and TRBJ1-5, with unresolved D. Germline values: CDR1 SGHRS, CDR2 YFSETQ. This CDR3 comprises 14 residues. Trimming shortened V by 0 bases and J by 0 bases, and 4 bases separated the two germline ends. The DNA for the CDR3 is TGCGCCAGCAGCTTGGACGGTAGCAATCAGCCCCAGCATTTT. This codes for CASSLDGSNQPQHF.

V usage is TRBV29-1 and J usage is TRBJ1-1; possibly TRBD1 for D (5 bases). The CDR3 extends over 15 amino acids. The V gene lost 4 bases and the J gene lost 4 bases, with 19 bases spanning the gap. CDR1 is SQVTM and CDR2 is ANQGSEA in the germline V gene. The CDR3 is CSVAHESRVVTEAFF. The CDR3 coding sequence is TGCAGCGTTGCCCATGAAAGCAGGGTAGTCACTGAAGCTTTCTTT.

V and J are TRBV28 and TRBJ1-4, with 7 bases aligning to TRBD1. V was pared by 5 bases and J by 7 bases, with 4 bases of the junction left unmatched. CDR1 MDHEN and CDR2 SYDVKM come from the germline V gene. This CDR3 region has 13 residues. The CDR3 region is CASSNRGTEKLFF. The CDR3 DNA reads as TGTGCCAGCAGTAACAGGGGTACTGAAAAACTGTTTTTT. The full variable domain, rest sourced from reference TRBV28 and TRBJ1-4, is DVKVTQSSRYLVKRTGEKVFLECVQDMDHENMFWYRQDPGLGLRLIYFSYDVKMKEKGDIPEGYSVSREKKERFSLILESASTNQTSMYLCASSNRGTEKLFFGSGTQLSVL.

With respect to this clone: This may come from a read error, since a much larger clone is one base off. The V and J genes are TRBV3-1 (or the pseudogene TRBV3-2) and TRBJ2-7, with D unclear. The V end lost 4 bases, the J end lost 2 bases, and 3 bases lay between the germline ends. The CDR3 extends over 11 amino acids. The germline CDR1 and CDR2 sequences are LGHDT and YNNKEL (reference sequence). Here the CDR3 DNA reads TGTGCCAGCAGCCTAACCTACGAGCAGTACTTC. Its translation is CASSLTYEQYF.

J is TRBJ2-1 and V is TRBV19; the D is unclear. The length of the CDR3 is 14 residues. Trimming left V 4 bases short and J 6 bases short, with 13 bases between. CDR1 is LNHDA, CDR2 SQIVND, per germline (reference sequence). The CDR3 DNA sequence: TGTGCCAGTAGTAACTCAAAAAGAGGCAATGAGCAGTTCTTC. Translation gives CASSNSKRGNEQFF. Complete variable domain (other parts from reference TRBV19 and TRBJ2-1): DGGITQSPKYLFRKEGQNVTLSCEQNLNHDAMYWYRQDPGQGLRLIYYSQIVNDFQKGDIAEGYSVSREKKESFPLTVTSAQKNPTAFYLCASSNSKRGNEQFFGPGTRLTVL.

This rearrangement joins TRBV5-4 to TRBJ1-2, with D hard to call. The V end was cut by 3 bases, the J end by 4 bases, with 13 bases between. Germline V CDR1 and CDR2: SGHNT, YYREEE (reference sequence). The CDR3 loop spans 14 amino acids. CDR3 coding DNA: TGTGCCAGCAGCTCCCCACCCCCTATCTATGGCTACACCTTC. This translates into CASSSPPPIYGYTF.

The chain combines TRBV12-3 or TRBV12-4 with TRBJ2-5, with TRBD1 identical over 7 bases. This CDR3 has 13 amino acids. J gave up 9 bases and V 5 bases, and 9 bases lay outside the gene matches. Here the CDR3 reads CASSPETGSPQYF. The CDR3 bases are TGTGCCAGCAGTCCTGAGACAGGGTCCCCCCAGTACTTC.

This chain joins TRBV9 and TRBJ1-5; D may be TRBD1 (5 bases). From germline, CDR1 is SGDLS and CDR2 YYNGEE. The CDR3 totals 14 residues. V was trimmed by 0 bases and J by 7 bases, leaving 11 bases between them. CDR3 amino acids: CASSVGTRGQPQHF. The CDR3 DNA is TGTGCCAGCAGCGTAGGGACAAGGGGACAGCCCCAGCATTTT.

The chain is built from TRBV18 and TRBJ1-2, with D tentatively TRBD1 (6 bases). Germline lookup yields CDR1 KGHSH and CDR2 LQKENI. The CDR3 is 15 amino acids. The V end was cut by 5 bases, the J end by 3 bases, with 16 bases between. The CDR3 bases are TGTGCCAGCTCAGCATCCAGGGGCGGCGACTATGGCTACACCTTC. Encoded protein: CASSASRGGDYGYTF.

This clone was counted once. V is TRBV19 and J is TRBJ2-7; D is ambiguous. Germline V gives CDR1 LNHDA, CDR2 SQIVND (reference sequence). V dropped 5 bases and J dropped 3 bases, with 11 bases sitting between them. CDR3 length: 13 amino acids. DNA for the CDR3: TGTGCCAGTAGTTTTGCGGTAAACTACGAGCAGTACTTC. This encodes CASSFAVNYEQYF.

The J gene is TRBJ1-6, the V gene TRBV30; 10 bases fit TRBD1. V shed 4 bases, J shed 8 bases, and the junction held 11 bases outside the gene matches. In germline, CDR1 is GTSNPN, CDR2 SVGIG (reference sequence). The CDR3 is made up of 16 amino acids. The CDR3 sequence: CAWTGPGQGTHSPLHF. Here the CDR3 DNA reads TGTGCCTGGACGGGGCCGGGACAGGGGACTCATTCACCCCTCCACTTT.